A single sample is the source of the 26 T cell receptor beta chains below, sequenced in a study of tumor-infiltrating lymphocytes in primary liver carcinoma. Unsorted bulk tissue (roughly 19-31 mg) underwent RNA and DNA co-extraction. Total RNA amounting to 450 to 500 ng was the source from which TCR beta cDNA was made with a constant-region primer. Each TCR beta library was derived from three nested multiplex PCR rounds that employed slightly modified ARM-PCR. Rounds one and two of PCR, each of around 11 cycles, were primed with TRBV1-TRBV30 forward primers and a C-beta reverse primer. One entry per CDR3 protein, called by TCRdb with MiXCR from the multiplex PCR reads. The table has more than 100,000 distinct CDR3 sequences, around 62% seen once; the top ten hold roughly a tenth. Material for sequencing was liver tumor tissue from sampling region 1. This sample's subset: tumor region T1, superior pole. Receptor source: an older woman with primary liver carcinoma and hepatitis B virus infection.

This clonotype was detected a few times. The chain has TRBV5-1 and TRBJ2-7, with TRBD2 matching over 9 bases. Unmatched junction bases numbered 12, after V lost 4 bases and J lost 7 bases. CDR3 length: 15 amino acids. Germline CDR1 is SGHRS and CDR2 is YFSETQ. The CDR3 protein is CASSALAGGPGEQYF. The CDR3 DNA is TGCGCCAGCAGCGCGTTGGCGGGAGGGCCGGGTGAGCAGTACTTC.

This clonotype was observed a few times. The chain combines TRBV2 with TRBJ2-5, with D perhaps matching TRBD1 (5 bases). Germline V CDR1 and CDR2: SNHLY, FYNNEI. The CDR3 covers 15 residues. Trimming stripped 2 bases from V and 2 bases from J, with 12 bases between. The chain's CDR3 is CASSESWTQQETQYF. For the CDR3, the DNA is TGTGCCAGCAGTGAATCTTGGACACAACAAGAGACCCAGTACTTC.

Worth noting for this clonotype: At one of its ends the junction is not consistent with the germline gene, which may arise from a read error. The chain recombines TRBV11-2 with TRBJ2-1, with TRBD2 matching 10 bases. The CDR3 spans 15 residues. Germline V gene lookup returns CDR1 SGHAT and CDR2 FQNNGV. CDR3 sequence: CTSSRRIAGGNEQFF. As DNA, the CDR3 is TGTACCAGCAGCCGACGAATAGCGGGAGGCAATGAGCAGTTCTTC.

Concerning this clonotype itself: A single base separates this from a much larger clone, so it may be a read error. This sequence joins TRBV6-1 and TRBJ1-2; a weak D match, TRBD1 (5 bases). The CDR3 runs 16 residues. Germline values: CDR1 MNHNS, CDR2 SASEGT. The CDR3 region is CANSEGAAINIYGYTF. The CDR3 DNA reads TGTGCCAACAGTGAAGGGGCGGCTATCAATATCTATGGCTACACCTTC.

As for this clonotype: Given a much more abundant clone one base away, this may be a read error. The chain is built from TRBV12-3 or TRBV12-4 and TRBJ1-2; no reliable D call. The CDR3 runs 12 residues. Trimming removed 3 bases at V and 6 bases at J, with 8 bases between. In DNA form, the CDR3 reads TGTGCCAGCAGTTTGGATTCCCATGGCTACACCTTC. Its protein is CASSLDSHGYTF.

Details on this clonotype: The conserved closing phenylalanine or tryptophan is absent in this CDR3, likely reflecting a read error. The rearrangement uses TRBV28 and TRBJ2-1, with 8 bases that match TRBD1. CDR3 size: 16 residues. From germline, CDR1 is MDHEN and CDR2 SYDVKM. V gave up 5 bases and J gave up 6 bases; unmatched junction bases: 12. CDR3 in amino acids: CASSPPDRGHSNEQFL. The CDR3 DNA reads TGTGCCAGCAGTCCCCCTGACAGGGGACATAGCAATGAGCAGTTCCTC.

A note on this clonotype: At one end, the junction sequence differs from germline, possibly due to a read error. The DNA of the CDR3 is TGTGCTGGTGGTACAAAGCGGGAGAAGGACGTGCAGTTCTTC. Translation: CAGGTKREKDVQFF. The V call is TRBV12-5, the J call TRBJ2-1, with 8 bases identical to TRBD2. Germline CDR1 reads LGHNT; CDR2 reads FRNRAP. This CDR3 contains 14 residues.

A remark on this clonotype: It may be a read error: a sequence one base away is much more abundant. V is TRBV4-1 and J is TRBJ2-5; 8 bases are shared with TRBD2. The germline gives CDR1 MGHRA, CDR2 YSYEKL. The CDR3 consists of 15 residues. The CDR3 here is CANSQAPLAGETQYF. Written as DNA, the CDR3 is TGCGCCAACAGCCAAGCCCCGCTAGCGGGAGAGACCCAGTACTTC.

Remarks on this clonotype: It is likely a read error, because the conserved phenylalanine at the end of the CDR3 is missing. This chain links TRBV20-1 with TRBJ2-5, with unresolved D. V lost 7 bases to trimming and J lost 1 base, with 10 bases between them. This CDR3 contains 12 residues. Germline V CDR1 and CDR2: DFQATT, SNEGSKA (reference sequence). This CDR3 is CSVTRLQETQYL. In nucleotides, the CDR3 is TGCAGTGTCACGAGACTCCAAGAGACCCAGTACTTA.

V is TRBV7-9 and J is TRBJ2-1; D is perhaps TRBD1 (5 bases). The CDR3 spans 14 residues. Germline CDR1 reads SEHNR; CDR2 reads FQNEAQ (reference sequence). With 5 bases removed from V and 7 bases from J, the gap between germline ends came to 15 bases. CDR3 sequence reads: CASSIDSYYNEQFF. CDR3 in DNA: TGTGCCAGCAGCATAGACAGCTACTATAATGAGCAGTTCTTC. The full variable domain, its missing parts supplied by reference TRBV7-9 and TRBJ2-1, is DTGVSQNPRHKITKRGQNVTFRCDPISEHNRLYWYRQTLGQGPEFLTYFQNEAQLEKSRLLSDRFSAERPKGSFSTLEIQRTEQGDSAMYLCASSIDSYYNEQFFGPGTRLTVL.

The rearrangement joins TRBV11-1 to TRBJ2-2; 7 positions match TRBD2. The CDR3 is 14 amino acids. Germline lookup yields CDR1 SGHAT and CDR2 FQDESV (reference sequence). Germline trimming cut 6 bases from V and 5 bases from J; bases unmatched to any gene: 6. The CDR3 loop is CASSAGEPTGELFF. The CDR3 DNA reads TGTGCCAGCAGTGCGGGGGAACCGACCGGGGAGCTGTTTTTT.

The chain carries TRBV28 and TRBJ1-4; D is perhaps TRBD1 (5 bases). There are 14 residues in the CDR3. Between the trimmed V and J ends, which lost 3 bases and 5 bases, there was a span of 10 bases. The V gene's germline CDR1 is MDHEN and CDR2 SYDVKM. The CDR3 bases are TGTGCCAGCAGTTTCGCCCGGGACAATGAAAAACTGTTTTTT. Translated, it gives CASSFARDNEKLFF. Full variable domain (remainder filled in from reference TRBV28 and TRBJ1-4): DVKVTQSSRYLVKRTGEKVFLECVQDMDHENMFWYRQDPGLGLRLIYFSYDVKMKEKGDIPEGYSVSREKKERFSLILESASTNQTSMYLCASSFARDNEKLFFGSGTQLSVL.

This chain uses TRBV14 with TRBJ2-3; D not resolved. This CDR3 is 17 amino acids long. V was cut by 2 bases and J by 2 bases, with 17 bases left in between. Germline CDR1 SGHDN, CDR2 FVKESK. CDR3 sequence: CASSQSRGTVNTDTQYF. The CDR3 nucleotides read TGTGCCAGCAGCCAATCCCGCGGAACGGTTAACACAGATACGCAGTATTTT.

Notes on this clonotype: The junction does not match germline at one end; this may be a read error. The chain recombines TRBV6-5 with TRBJ2-1; either TRBD1 or TRBD2 may supply D (7 bases each). Germline CDR1 reads MNHEY; CDR2 reads SVGAGI. The CDR3 sequence is 15 residues long. The CDR3 protein is CASSVQGGAYIEQFF. The CDR3 DNA follows: TGTGCAAGCAGTGTCCAGGGGGGGGCCTACATTGAGCAGTTCTTC.

Of note for this clonotype: Given a much more abundant clone one base away, this may be a read error. The rearrangement joins TRBV6-6 to TRBJ1-2, with no clear D. Germline CDR1 is MNHNY and CDR2 is SVGAGI (reference sequence). V was shortened by 9 bases and J by 4 bases, with 18 bases between the two germline ends. The CDR3 covers 14 residues. CDR3 region: CARIPEGSGYGYTF. The CDR3 nucleotides are TGTGCCAGGATCCCCGAGGGTTCGGGCTATGGCTACACCTTC.

As concerns this clonotype: The junction differs from germline at one of its ends, possibly a read error. The chain combines TRBV2 with TRBJ1-1; 11 nucleotides line up with TRBD1. This CDR3 spans 14 amino acids. The V gene's germline CDR1 is SNHLY and CDR2 FYNNEI. DNA of the CDR3: TGTGCTAGCAAGTGGACAGGGGGCTCGACTGAAGCTTTCTTT. Its protein product is CASKWTGGSTEAFF.

Concerning this clonotype itself: A much larger clone differs from this one at a single base, so this may be a read error. V gene TRBV12-3 or TRBV12-4 combines with J gene TRBJ2-2; D not resolved. V was clipped by 10 bases and J by 9 bases, with 18 bases between them. This CDR3 has 13 residues. The CDR3 spells CATGLDRTWELFF. The DNA of the CDR3 is TGTGCCACCGGCTTGGATAGGACCTGGGAGCTGTTTTTT.

On this clonotype itself: This CDR3 is missing its conserved last phenylalanine or tryptophan, likely due to a read error. The V call is TRBV11-2, the J call TRBJ2-3; the D is unclear. Germline assignment: CDR1 SGHAT and CDR2 FQNNGV. V lost 8 bases, J lost 5 bases, and 14 bases lay in between. The CDR3 extends over 13 amino acids. This CDR3 reads CASDLDRGDTQYL. As DNA, the CDR3 is TGTGCCAGCGACTTAGATCGAGGAGATACGCAGTATTTG.

The V and J genes are TRBV24-1 and TRBJ2-5, with 12 bases matching TRBD2. V lost 4 bases to trimming and J lost 2 bases; unmatched junction nucleotides: 4. CDR3 size: 16 residues. The germline CDR1 and CDR2 sequences are KGHDR and SFDVKD. The CDR3 DNA follows: TGTGCCACCAGTGACCCCGGACTAGCGGGGCAAGAGACCCAGTACTTC. Encoded protein: CATSDPGLAGQETQYF.

This clonotype showed up just a few times. V usage is TRBV12-3 or TRBV12-4 and J usage is TRBJ1-5, with TRBD1 as a possible D gene (5 bases). The CDR3 consists of 15 residues. Trimming pared 8 bases from V and 4 bases from J, leaving 18 bases between. The CDR3 DNA sequence: TGTGCCAGCGGCACCTGGGGGTCAAGTAATCAGCCCCAGCATTTT. This encodes CASGTWGSSNQPQHF.

The chain is built from TRBV28 and TRBJ2-5; D ambiguous. This CDR3 contains 14 residues. V lost 5 bases, J lost 4 bases, and 14 bases lay in between. The germline CDR1 and CDR2 sequences are MDHEN and SYDVKM. The CDR3 DNA follows: TGTGCCAGCAGTCCGCCCGGCGCAGCAGAGACCCAGTACTTC. Its protein product is CASSPPGAAETQYF.

The sample holds one count of this clonotype. Just one base apart from a much larger clone, this may be a read error. CDR3: CATSDSLRTWGSYNEQFF. DNA for the CDR3: TGTGCCACCAGTGACTCCCTTCGTACATGGGGCTCCTACAATGAGCAGTTCTTC. J is TRBJ2-1 and V is TRBV24-1; D gene uncertain. The CDR3 totals 18 residues. The germline V gene encodes CDR1 KGHDR and CDR2 SFDVKD. The V gene lost 4 bases and the J gene lost 0 bases, with 18 bases spanning the gap.

In the case of this clonotype: This could be a read error, since a much larger clone is one nucleotide away. The J gene is TRBJ1-1, the V gene TRBV7-9; D is uncertain. Germline V gene sequence: CDR1 SEHNR, CDR2 FQNEAQ (reference sequence). The CDR3 loop spans 14 amino acids. The CDR3 sequence is CASSRPVVNTKAFF. DNA for the CDR3: TGTGCCAGCAGCCGCCCAGTGGTGAACACTAAAGCTTTCTTT.

This clonotype was recorded only once. A read error may be the cause here, since a much bigger clone is one base away. The V gene is TRBV12-3 or TRBV12-4, the J gene TRBJ2-1; the D gene is possibly TRBD2 (6 bases). The CDR3 spans 16 residues. With 5 bases removed from V and 4 bases from J, the gap between germline ends came to 18 bases. The CDR3 DNA sequence: TGTGCCAGCAGTCCCGGTACGCGGGGCAAATACAATGAGCAGTTCTTC. Translated: CASSPGTRGKYNEQFF.

A word on this clonotype: Given a much more abundant clone one base away, this may be a read error. The gene calls are TRBV4-1 and TRBJ2-2; TRBD1 matches at 11 bases. There are 18 residues in the CDR3. The germline CDR1 and CDR2 sequences are MGHRA and YSYEKL. V dropped 0 bases and J dropped 6; count of bases not matched to a gene: 9. CDR3 region: CASSQDVVRTGGAGELFF. The CDR3 coding sequence is TGCGCCAGCAGCCAAGATGTGGTGAGGACAGGGGGCGCCGGGGAGCTGTTTTTT.

This clonotype turned up a few times. Its ends do not fully match the called genes, so a read error is possible. V gene TRBV28 combines with J gene TRBJ1-2; D is unresolved. This CDR3 has 12 amino acids. CDR1 is MDHEN, CDR2 SYDVKM, per germline. The CDR3 DNA follows: TGTGCCAACAGTTTTTGGGGAAGGGGCTACACCTTC. It codes for CANSFWGRGYTF.